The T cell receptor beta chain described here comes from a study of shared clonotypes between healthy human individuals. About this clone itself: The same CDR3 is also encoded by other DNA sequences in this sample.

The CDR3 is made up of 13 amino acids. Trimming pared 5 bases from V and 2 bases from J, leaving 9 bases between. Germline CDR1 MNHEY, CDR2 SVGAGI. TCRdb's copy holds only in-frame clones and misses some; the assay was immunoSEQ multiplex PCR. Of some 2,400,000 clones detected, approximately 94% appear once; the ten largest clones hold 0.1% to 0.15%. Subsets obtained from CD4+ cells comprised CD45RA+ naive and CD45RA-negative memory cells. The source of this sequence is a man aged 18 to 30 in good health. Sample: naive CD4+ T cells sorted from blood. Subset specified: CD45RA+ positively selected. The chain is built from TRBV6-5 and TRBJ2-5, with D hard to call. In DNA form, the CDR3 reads TGTGCCAGCAGTACGAGTATTCAAGAGACCCAGTACTTC. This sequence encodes CASSTSIQETQYF.